The 29 T cell receptor beta chains presented below share a single source sample, sequenced in a study of tissue T cells after allogeneic stem cell transplantation. Documented time point: mouse harvest day 14 after allogeneic transplant. Each mouse received 10^7 T-cell-depleted marrow cells plus 10^6 splenic CD5+ T cells by tail vein. Only in-frame clones appear in the TCRdb table, and some are missing; sequencing was by immunoSEQ multiplex PCR. The repertoire holds about 3,200 clones, with 43% as singletons. Input material: gut tissue. The receptors were gathered from a female BALB/c mouse given C57BL/6 T cells with graft-versus-host disease after an allogeneic hematopoietic cell transplant.

About this clone itself: The gene symbols are mouse symbols. The CDR3 goes on 1 residue after the read ends, and that part is filled in from the germline J gene. The chain couples TRBV4 to TRBJ2-4; D tentatively fits TRBD1 or TRBD2 (5 bases each). Germline CDR1 reads LGHDT; CDR2 reads YNNKQL (reference sequence). CDR3 length equals 13 residues. Trimming removed 4 bases from V and 0 bases from J, with 5 bases in between. Incomplete CDR3 DNA: TGTGCCAGCAGCTGGGACAGTCAAAACACCTTGTAC. It translates to CASSWDSQNTLY. The whole CDR3 region reads CASSWDSQNTLYF.

Note on this clone: This likely traces to a read error, being one base from a far larger clone. Gene names denote mouse genes. Read data end 1 residue before the CDR3 end; the end is taken from the germline J gene. This chain joins TRBV29 and TRBJ1-2, with 8 nucleotides matching TRBD1. Germline loops: CDR1 MSHET, CDR2 SYDVDS. The CDR3 runs 13 residues. V was pared by 4 bases and J by 4 bases, with 2 bases of the junction left unmatched. CDR3 bases read: TGTGCTAGCAGTTCGGGACAGGCCTCCGACTACACC. It is translated as CASSSGQASDYT. The full CDR3 is CASSSGQASDYTF.

This clone occurred a few times. Mouse gene names and germline throughout. The read falls 1 residue short of the CDR3 end, and the missing part is taken from the germline J gene. The chain carries TRBV26 and TRBJ1-6, with a tentative D call TRBD1 (6 bases). TRBJ1-6 counts as an open reading frame of uncertain function. This CDR3 has 15 amino acids. The V end lost 5 bases, the J end lost 3 bases, and 11 bases lay between the germline ends. Germline loops: CDR1 KGHPV, CDR2 FQNQEV (reference sequence). The CDR3 loop is CASSLQGFYNSPLYF. Partial CDR3 DNA: TGTGCCAGCAGTTTACAGGGATTCTATAATTCGCCCCTCTAC.

Concerning this clone: Gene names follow the mouse nomenclature. The read halts 1 residue ahead of the CDR3 end, with the missing end drawn from the germline J gene. Different DNA sequences within this sample yield the same CDR3. The rearrangement uses TRBV26 and TRBJ2-4; tentatively, D is TRBD2 (6 bases). V was shortened by 2 bases and J by 1 base, with 7 bases between the two germline ends. Germline V gene lookup returns CDR1 KGHPV and CDR2 FQNQEV (reference sequence). The CDR3 extends over 14 amino acids. The CDR3 protein is CASSLPGGQNTLYF. The covered CDR3 bases are TGTGCCAGCAGTCTGCCTGGGGGTCAAAACACCTTGTAC. Filled out from reference TRBV26 and TRBJ2-4, the complete variable domain reads NSKVIQTPRYLVKGQGQKAKMRCIPEKGHPVVFWYQQNKNNEFKFLINFQNQEVLQQIDMTEKRFSAECPSNSPCSLEIQSSEAGDSALYLCASSLPGGQNTLYFGAGTRLSVL.

This clone was seen more than once but under ten times. The gene symbols are mouse symbols. The sequenced fragment ends 1 residue before the CDR3 boundary, so the rest is inferred from the germline J gene. The chain couples TRBV23 to TRBJ2-7; no check of the table's D call, TRBD2, against the DNA was made. The CDR3 extends over 14 amino acids. Germline V gene lookup returns CDR1 KGHTA and CDR2 FQNQQP. CDR3 in amino acids: CSSSFDWGGDEQYF. Partial CDR3 DNA: TGCTCCAGCAGTTTTGACTGGGGGGGCGATGAACAGTAC.

By frequency in the sample, this clone is large. The genes and germline here are from mouse. The CDR3 is cut off 1 residue early in the read; its end comes from the germline J gene. The rearrangement joins TRBV12-1 to TRBJ2-1; 11 bases line up with TRBD2. Trimming removed 3 bases from V and 4 bases from J; junction bases left unmatched: 1. The CDR3 runs to 14 residues. In germline, CDR1 is SGHSN, CDR2 HYEKVE. The DNA read from the CDR3 is TGTGCCAGCTCTTGGGACTGGGGGTATGCTGAGCAGTTC. Its protein product is CASSWDWGYAEQF. The entire CDR3 reads CASSWDWGYAEQFF.

In this sample, this clone is medium-sized. Genes and germline are mouse. The CDR3 goes on 1 residue after the read ends, and that part is filled in from the germline J gene. The chain combines TRBV26 with TRBJ2-7; possibly TRBD1 for D (7 bases). The CDR3 runs 14 residues. With 2 bases removed from V and 2 bases from J, the gap between germline ends came to 10 bases. The germline V gene has CDR1 KGHPV and CDR2 FQNQEV (reference sequence). CDR3 DNA (partial): TGTGCCAGCAGTCTGGAGGGGGCCACCTATGAACAGTAC. Protein sequence: CASSLEGATYEQY. The CDR3, in full, reads CASSLEGATYEQYF.

This clone is medium-sized. Gene names are the mouse ones. The observed sequence ends 1 residue before the CDR3 terminus, with the missing tail filled in from the germline J gene. The chain has TRBV26 and TRBJ2-2; tentative D call: TRBD1 (5 bases). The CDR3 spans 12 residues. CDR1 and CDR2 (germline): KGHPV, FQNQEV (reference sequence). Trimming pared 8 bases from V and 3 bases from J, leaving 7 bases between. CDR3 sequence reads: CASEGYTGQLYF. Incomplete CDR3 DNA: TGTGCCAGCGAGGGGTACACCGGGCAGCTCTAC.

In its sample, this clone was seen a few times. The gene names given are mouse names. The read ends 1 residue early relative to the CDR3; the germline J gene fills the gap. This sequence joins TRBV15 and TRBJ1-4; 7 bases map to TRBD1. CDR3 length: 13 amino acids. V gave up 6 bases and J gave up 3 bases; unmatched junction bases: 1. From germline, CDR1 is SGHND and CDR2 FRSKSL. The CDR3 DNA, read in part, is TGTGCCAGCAGGGGGACAGCCAACGAAAGATTATTT. Translated, it gives CASRGTANERLF. The CDR3 as a whole reads CASRGTANERLFF.

This clone has a handful of counts. Gene names refer to mouse genes. The read ends 1 residue shy of where the CDR3 ends; the end is completed using the germline J gene. The rearrangement joins TRBV1 to TRBJ2-4; 7 bases map to TRBD2. J lost 0 bases, V lost 3 bases, and 3 bases had no gene match. The CDR3 has 15 amino acids. Looked up from germline, CDR1 is NSQYPW and CDR2 is LRSPGD (reference sequence). The sequenced part of the CDR3 DNA is TGCACCTGCAGTGCCGGGGGGGGTAGTCAAAACACCTTGTAC. Encoded protein: CTCSAGGGSQNTLY. From start to end, the CDR3 is CTCSAGGGSQNTLYF.

This clone counts as medium-sized. Any gene name here is a mouse gene name. The read gets to within 1 residue of the CDR3 end, and the germline J gene fills in the rest. V and J are TRBV26 and TRBJ1-6; D not resolved. TRBJ1-6 qualifies as an ORF whose function is uncertain. The CDR3 is 13 residues long. Germline V gene data show CDR1 as KGHPV and CDR2 as FQNQEV (reference sequence). Between the trimmed V and J ends, which lost 6 bases and 0 bases, there was a span of 3 bases. The CDR3 reads CASSLSYNSPLYF. CDR3 DNA, as far as it was read: TGTGCCAGCAGCCTTTCCTATAATTCGCCCCTCTAC.

Remarks on this clone: Gene names denote mouse genes. The DNA ends 1 residue before the CDR3 does, and the rest of the CDR3 is filled in from the germline J gene. V usage is TRBV19 and J usage is TRBJ2-7; 9 nucleotides agree with TRBD2. Trimming at V came to 0 bases and at J to 4 bases, leaving 2 bases not matched to a gene. Germline V gene lookup returns CDR1 FNHDT and CDR2 SITEND (reference sequence). The CDR3 loop spans 14 amino acids. Partial CDR3 DNA: TGTGCCAGCAGTATAGGGGACTGGGAGTATGAACAGTAC. Protein: CASSIGDWEYEQY. The full CDR3 protein is CASSIGDWEYEQYF.

With regard to this clone: Each gene name is a mouse one. The read comes to an end 1 residue before the CDR3 does, leaving the germline J gene to fill in the end. The chain recombines TRBV14 with TRBJ2-5; TRBD1 might be the D (5 bases). Germline values: CDR1 SGHDT, CDR2 FRDEAV. V lost 2 bases and J lost 5, with 12 bases in between. The CDR3 is 14 residues long. The sequenced part of the CDR3 DNA is TGTGCCAGCAGTTTGTCAGGGTTACCAGACACCCAGTAC. It encodes CASSLSGLPDTQY. In full, the CDR3 reads CASSLSGLPDTQYF.

In regard to this clone: Genes and germline are mouse. The CDR3 goes on 1 residue after the read ends, and that part is filled in from the germline J gene. The V and J genes are TRBV23 and TRBJ2-2; whether TRBD1, the table's D call, matches the DNA was not checked. The CDR3 totals 15 residues. Looked up from germline, CDR1 is KGHTA and CDR2 is FQNQQP. Partial CDR3 DNA: TGCTCCAGCAGTGCCGCCAGTGCAAACACCGGGCAGCTCTAC. This gives the protein CSSSAASANTGQLY. The whole CDR3 protein is CSSSAASANTGQLYF.

This clone appeared a few times. The gene symbols are mouse symbols. The DNA ends 1 residue before the CDR3 does, and the rest of the CDR3 is filled in from the germline J gene. The chain combines TRBV12-1 with TRBJ2-2, with 12 bases that match TRBD2. Germline CDR1 and CDR2: SGHSN and HYEKVE. There are 15 residues in the CDR3. After removal of 4 bases from V and 6 bases from J, the junction contained 5 bases not matched to a gene. CDR3 in amino acids: CASSRLGGRAGQLYF. Partial CDR3 DNA: TGTGCCAGCTCCCGACTGGGGGGGCGCGCCGGGCAGCTCTAC.

This clone has more than one count but fewer than ten. The listed genes are named as in mouse. The read falls 1 residue short of the CDR3 end, and the missing part is taken from the germline J gene. This chain links TRBV12-1 with TRBJ2-4; the D gene could be TRBD1 or TRBD2 (5 bases each). V shed 2 bases and J shed 4 bases, with 9 bases lying between them. The CDR3 length is 13 residues. CDR1 and CDR2 (germline): SGHSN, HYEKVE. CDR3: CASSPRGKNTLYF. The sequenced part of the CDR3 DNA is TGTGCCAGCTCTCCCCGGGGGAAAAACACCTTGTAC.

A note on this clone: Here the gene names and germline are mouse. This CDR3 is CASSLRGGGTGQLYF. The CDR3 DNA, read in part, is TGTGCCAGCAGTCTGAGAGGGGGCGGCACCGGGCAGCTCTAC. The chain employs TRBV26 and TRBJ2-2, with D possibly matching TRBD1 (7 bases). The CDR3 goes on 1 residue after the read ends, and that part is filled in from the germline J gene. Trimming removed 2 bases from V and 4 bases from J, with 11 bases in between. The CDR3 sequence is 15 residues long. Germline values: CDR1 KGHPV, CDR2 FQNQEV (reference sequence).

By its share, this clone is medium-sized (0.01 to 0.1%). The gene names given are mouse names. The missing CDR3 end, 1 residue past where the read stops, is filled in from the germline J gene. The V call is TRBV26, the J call TRBJ2-2; 12 nucleotides match TRBD2. V lost 6 bases to trimming and J lost 6 bases; unmatched junction nucleotides: 5. There are 15 residues in the CDR3. Germline CDR1 and CDR2: KGHPV and FQNQEV (reference sequence). Incomplete CDR3 DNA: TGTGCCAGCAGCCTGGGACTGGGGGGACCCGGGCAGCTCTAC. Translated, it gives CASSLGLGGPGQLY. The whole CDR3 protein reads CASSLGLGGPGQLYF.

Of note for this clone: All gene names here are mouse names. Read coverage stops 1 residue before the CDR3 terminus; the germline J gene supplies the remainder. The rearrangement uses TRBV13-2 and TRBJ1-2; 9 bases are shared with TRBD1. This CDR3 region has 14 residues. The germline V gene encodes CDR1 NNHNN and CDR2 SYGAGS (reference sequence). The V segment lost 5 bases and the J segment 2 bases; nucleotides outside the gene matches: 4. CDR3 amino acids: CASGSGTGNSDYTF. The DNA read from the CDR3 is TGTGCCAGCGGGTCCGGGACAGGGAACTCCGACTACACC.

This clone ranks as medium-sized (0.01 to 0.1%). Gene names are the mouse ones. Read sequence stops 1 residue before the CDR3 end, and the germline J gene provides the missing end. The chain combines TRBV1 with TRBJ1-4; D possibly corresponds to TRBD1 (6 bases). Germline lookup yields CDR1 NSQYPW and CDR2 LRSPGD (reference sequence). V was cut by 3 bases and J by 0 bases, with 11 bases left in between. The CDR3 length is 16 residues. CDR3: CTCSASGTISNERLFF. CDR3 DNA, as far as it was read: TGCACCTGCAGTGCCTCCGGGACAATTTCCAACGAAAGATTATTT.

This clone rates as large. The genes and germline here are from mouse. The CDR3 end is not reached by the read, which stops 1 residue before it; the germline J gene fills it in. The J gene is TRBJ1-5, the V gene TRBV26, with 10 positions matching TRBD1. Per germline, CDR1 KGHPV and CDR2 FQNQEV (reference sequence). The CDR3 runs to 15 residues. J gave up 4 bases and V 4 bases, and 4 bases lay outside the gene matches. CDR3 in amino acids: CASSPGQGRNQAPLF. CDR3 bases read: TGTGCCAGCAGTCCGGGACAGGGGAGAAACCAGGCTCCGCTT.

Turning to this clone: Gene names and germline match the mouse. The sequenced fragment ends 1 residue before the CDR3 boundary, so the rest is inferred from the germline J gene. The chain couples TRBV5 to TRBJ1-2; TRBD1 aligns across 8 bases. The CDR3 runs 15 residues. From germline, CDR1 is LGHNA and CDR2 YNLKQL (reference sequence). Germline trimming cut 0 bases from V and 0 bases from J; bases unmatched to any gene: 0. The sequenced part of the CDR3 DNA is TGTGCCAGCAGCCAAGAGGGACAGGCAAACTCCGACTACACC. As protein: CASSQEGQANSDYT. The entire CDR3 reads CASSQEGQANSDYTF.

By sample share, this clone is hyperexpanded. Mouse names are used for the genes. Read sequence stops 1 residue before the CDR3 end, and the germline J gene provides the missing end. V usage is TRBV29 and J usage is TRBJ1-2, with 9 bases fitting TRBD1. This CDR3 has 13 residues. CDR1 and CDR2 from the germline V gene are MSHET and SYDVDS. V trimming: 4 bases; J trimming: 4 bases; junction bases outside the gene matches: 1. CDR3 DNA, as far as it was read: TGTGCTAGCAGTTCGGGACAGGGCTCCGACTACACC. This encodes CASSSGQGSDYT. The whole CDR3 is CASSSGQGSDYTF.

About this clone itself: Germline and genes here are mouse. The CDR3 end falls 1 residue outside the read, so it is completed with the germline J gene. The gene calls are TRBV14 and TRBJ2-3; D not resolved. Germline lookup yields CDR1 SGHDT and CDR2 FRDEAV. The CDR3 is 11 amino acids. V was cut by 2 bases and J by 6 bases, with 4 bases left in between. CDR3 amino acids: CASSFTETLYF. Incomplete CDR3 DNA: TGTGCCAGCAGTTTTACGGAAACGCTGTAT.

A note on this clone: Genes and germline are mouse. Read sequence stops 1 residue before the CDR3 end, and the germline J gene provides the missing end. The rearrangement links TRBV3 to TRBJ2-1; 11 nucleotides line up with TRBD2. Germline assignment: CDR1 SNHLY and CDR2 FYNGKV (reference sequence). CDR3 length equals 15 residues. V gave up 5 bases and J gave up 4 bases; unmatched junction bases: 4. CDR3: CASSNGLGGYAEQFF. The DNA read from the CDR3 is TGTGCCAGCAGCAATGGACTGGGGGGATATGCTGAGCAGTTC.

This clone is medium-sized within its sample. Mouse gene names apply. The read is 1 residue too short to cover the CDR3 end, so that end is filled in from the germline J gene. The chain recombines TRBV19 with TRBJ1-1, with D unclear. CDR3 length: 12 residues. The V end lost 5 bases, the J end lost 1 base, and 6 bases lay between the germline ends. The V gene's germline CDR1 is FNHDT and CDR2 SITEND (reference sequence). The CDR3 bases that were read are TGTGCCAGCAGACCCGAAAACACAGAAGTCTTC. Amino acids: CASRPENTEVF. The full CDR3 protein reads CASRPENTEVFF. Full variable domain (remainder filled in from reference TRBV19 and TRBJ1-1): GGIITQTPKFLIGQEGQKLTLKCQQNFNHDTMYWYRQDSGKGLRLIYYSITENDLQKGDLSEGYDASREKKSSFSLTVTSAQKNEMAVFLCASRPENTEVFFGKGTRLTVV.

As regards this clone: Gene names denote mouse genes. Read data end 1 residue before the CDR3 end; the end is taken from the germline J gene. The V and J genes are TRBV26 and TRBJ1-2; maybe TRBD1 (6 bases). The CDR3 covers 14 residues. Germline-derived CDR1 and CDR2 are KGHPV and FQNQEV (reference sequence). The V gene lost 7 bases and the J gene lost 0 bases, with 12 bases spanning the gap. Incomplete CDR3 DNA: TGTGCCAGCACCACCGGGACAACAAACTCCGACTACACC. This codes for CASTTGTTNSDYT. The full CDR3 is CASTTGTTNSDYTF.

Points on this clone: These gene names are mouse names. The read ends 1 residue shy of where the CDR3 ends; the end is completed using the germline J gene. The chain couples TRBV3 to TRBJ2-4; D is ambiguous. Between the trimmed V and J ends, which lost 0 bases and 0 bases, there was a span of 4 bases. CDR1 SNHLY and CDR2 FYNGKV come from the germline V gene (reference sequence). The CDR3 is 14 residues long. This CDR3 is CASSLAVSQNTLYF. Partial CDR3 DNA: TGTGCCAGCAGCTTAGCAGTTAGTCAAAACACCTTGTAC.

This clone was found a few times. Genes and germline come from the mouse. The read ends 1 residue shy of where the CDR3 ends; the end is completed using the germline J gene. This chain connects TRBV17 to TRBJ2-5, with 7 positions matching TRBD2. CDR1 and CDR2 (germline): MNHDT, YYDKIL. The V gene end was trimmed by 3 bases and the J gene end by 1 base; junction bases not matched to a gene: 4. The CDR3 has 15 amino acids. The DNA read from the CDR3 is TGTGCTAGCAGTAGGGCTGGGGGATACCAAGACACCCAGTAC. Its translation: CASSRAGGYQDTQY. The whole CDR3 is CASSRAGGYQDTQYF.